The 3 T cell receptor beta chains listed next were all sequenced from one sample in a study of cytomegalovirus exposure and HLA in healthy donors (dated by TCRdb to the late 2010s). Libraries were built with the immunoSEQ multiplex PCR assay. A mixture of 60 forward primers for TCR Vbeta segments and 13 reverse primers for TCR Jbeta segments was used in the multiplex PCR. TCRdb took over this immuneACCESS table, retaining in-frame rearrangements with V and J assigned. Such tables are incomplete; in checked studies, under half of the missing clones stem from an unresolved V gene, and the remainder is unexplained. This sample holds 150,000 or so clones; roughly four fifths were observed only once. The top ten clonotypes cover over 0.95% of the sample. Sample: PBMCs. All receptors come from a woman between 40 and 55 years old in good health and CMV-seronegative.

V is TRBV19 and J is TRBJ2-3; TRBD2 agrees at 11 bases. The CDR3 totals 14 residues. Germline CDR1 reads LNHDA; CDR2 reads SQIVND (reference sequence). With 6 bases clipped from V and 2 bases from J, the junction kept 1 base outside the gene matches. The CDR3, as DNA: TGTGCCAGTAGGACTAGCGGGAACACAGATACGCAGTATTTT. Translating it yields CASRTSGNTDTQYF.

The chain carries TRBV29-1 and TRBJ2-1, with D tentatively TRBD2 (5 bases). Germline V gives CDR1 SQVTM, CDR2 ANQGSEA. Trimming took off 1 base at V and 4 bases at J, with 8 bases between the two ends. The length of the CDR3 is 13 residues. CDR3 nucleotides: TGCAGCGTTGAAGTAGTAGCGTACAATGAGCAGTTCTTC. Translated, it gives CSVEVVAYNEQFF.

The chain employs TRBV6-1 and TRBJ2-7, with D tentatively TRBD2 (5 bases). CDR3 length: 16 residues. Germline assignment: CDR1 MNHNS and CDR2 SASEGT. Trimming removed 4 bases from V and 5 bases from J, with 21 bases in between. The CDR3 nucleotides read TGTGCCAGCAGTGCTTCTCGGGCGGGCCACCAGCACGAGCAGTACTTC. This gives the protein CASSASRAGHQHEQYF.